One sample yielded the 4 T cell receptor beta chains listed below, sequenced in a study of blood T cell repertoires in COVID-19. Sequenced by immunoSEQ multiplex PCR; TCRdb stores in-frame clones only, minus some. This table has 150,000 to 200,000 clones, approximately 77% appearing once. The sequenced sample was PBMCs or T cells enriched from blood (not recorded which). The receptors shown here come from a man in his 60s who had recovered from COVID-19.

The V gene is TRBV5-1, the J gene TRBJ2-1, with 14 bases lining up with TRBD2. This CDR3 spans 16 amino acids. Losses at the gene ends were 3 bases for V and 8 bases for J; bases not matched to a gene: 7. Germline V gives CDR1 SGHRS, CDR2 YFSETQ. In nucleotides, the CDR3 is TGCGCCAGCAGCTCGGGACTAGCGGGAGATATTGATGAGCAGTTCTTC. Its protein is CASSSGLAGDIDEQFF. Filled out from reference TRBV5-1 and TRBJ2-1, the complete variable domain reads KAGVTQTPRYLIKTRGQQVTLSCSPISGHRSVSWYQQTPGQGLQFLFEYFSETQRNKGNFPGRFSGRQFSNSRSEMNVSTLELGDSALYLCASSSGLAGDIDEQFFGPGTRLTVL.

The chain combines TRBV3-1 (or the pseudogene TRBV3-2) with TRBJ2-6; D not certain. This CDR3 region has 14 residues. CDR1 is LGHDT and CDR2 is YNNKEL in the germline V gene (reference sequence). V dropped 3 bases and J dropped 0 bases, with 3 bases sitting between them. DNA of the CDR3: TGTGCCAGCAGCCATTACTCTGGGGCCAACGTCCTGACTTTC. Encoded protein: CASSHYSGANVLTF.

This chain uses TRBV7-2 with TRBJ2-6, with D possibly being TRBD1 (6 bases). The CDR3 spans 18 residues. The germline V gene has CDR1 SGHTA and CDR2 FQGNSA. Deletions cut 6 bases from V and 0 bases from J, with 18 bases between. The CDR3 is CASSSRRDKSSGANVLTF. CDR3 DNA sequence: TGTGCCAGCAGTTCACGCCGGGACAAGAGCTCTGGGGCCAACGTCCTGACTTTC.

The chain uses TRBV6-4 and TRBJ2-2, with 8 nucleotides matching TRBD2. The CDR3 contains 15 residues. The germline V gene encodes CDR1 MRHNA and CDR2 SNTAGT. V dropped 6 bases and J dropped 8; count of bases not matched to a gene: 11. The CDR3 reads CASSPTAGGPGELFF. The CDR3, as DNA: TGTGCCAGCAGCCCCACCGCGGGGGGCCCGGGGGAGCTGTTTTTT.